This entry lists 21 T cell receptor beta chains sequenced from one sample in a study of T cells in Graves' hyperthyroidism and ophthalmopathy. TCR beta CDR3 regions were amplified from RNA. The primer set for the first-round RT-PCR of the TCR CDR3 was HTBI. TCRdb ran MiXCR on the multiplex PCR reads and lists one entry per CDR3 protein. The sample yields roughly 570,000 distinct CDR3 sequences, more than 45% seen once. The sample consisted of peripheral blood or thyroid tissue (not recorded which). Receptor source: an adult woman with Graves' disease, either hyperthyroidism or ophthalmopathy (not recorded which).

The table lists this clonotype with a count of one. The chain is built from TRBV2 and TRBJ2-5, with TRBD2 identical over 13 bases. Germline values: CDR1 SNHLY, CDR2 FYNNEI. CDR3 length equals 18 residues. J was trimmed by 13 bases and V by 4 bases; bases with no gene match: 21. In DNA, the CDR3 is TGTGCCAGCAGTGTCGGGACAGGGGGGACTAGCGGGACCCCCTCTCTGTACTTC. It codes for CASSVGTGGTSGTPSLYF.

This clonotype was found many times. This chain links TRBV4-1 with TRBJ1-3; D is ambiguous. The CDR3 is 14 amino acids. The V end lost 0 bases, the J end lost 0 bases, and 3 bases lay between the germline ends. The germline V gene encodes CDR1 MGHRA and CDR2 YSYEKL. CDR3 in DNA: TGCGCCAGCAGCCAAGAGTTCTCTGGAAACACCATATATTTT. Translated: CASSQEFSGNTIYF.

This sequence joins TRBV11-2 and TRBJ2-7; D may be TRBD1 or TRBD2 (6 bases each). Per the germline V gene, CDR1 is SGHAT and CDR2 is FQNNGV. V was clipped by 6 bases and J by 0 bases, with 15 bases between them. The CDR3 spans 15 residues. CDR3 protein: CASRNPRGASYEQYF. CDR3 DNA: TGTGCCAGCAGAAATCCGAGGGGGGCCTCCTACGAGCAGTACTTC.

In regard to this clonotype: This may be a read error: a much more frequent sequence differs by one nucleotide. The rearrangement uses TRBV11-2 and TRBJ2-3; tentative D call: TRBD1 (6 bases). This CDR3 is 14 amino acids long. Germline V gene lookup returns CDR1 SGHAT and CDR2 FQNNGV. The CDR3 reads CANSLGASTDTQYF. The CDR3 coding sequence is TGTGCCAACAGCTTGGGGGCAAGCACAGATACGCAGTATTTT.

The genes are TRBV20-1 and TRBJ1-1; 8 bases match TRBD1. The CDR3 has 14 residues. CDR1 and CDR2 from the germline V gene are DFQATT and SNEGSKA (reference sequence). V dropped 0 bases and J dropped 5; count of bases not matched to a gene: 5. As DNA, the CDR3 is TGCAGTGCTAGAGATTCCACAGGGGGAACTGAAGCTTTCTTT. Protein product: CSARDSTGGTEAFF.

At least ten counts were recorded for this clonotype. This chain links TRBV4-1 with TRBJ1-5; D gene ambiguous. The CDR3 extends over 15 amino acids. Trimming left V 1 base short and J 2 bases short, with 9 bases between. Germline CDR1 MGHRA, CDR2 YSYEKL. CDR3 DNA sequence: TGCGCCAGCAGCCAAGCGCAGATGGGCAATCAGCCCCAGCATTTT. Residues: CASSQAQMGNQPQHF.

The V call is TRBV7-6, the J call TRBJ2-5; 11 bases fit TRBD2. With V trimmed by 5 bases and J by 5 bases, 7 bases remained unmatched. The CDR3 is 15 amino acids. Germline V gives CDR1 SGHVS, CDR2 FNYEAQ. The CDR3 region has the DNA TGTGCCAGCAGCCCCACTAGCGGGAGATGGGAGACCCAGTACTTC. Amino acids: CASSPTSGRWETQYF.

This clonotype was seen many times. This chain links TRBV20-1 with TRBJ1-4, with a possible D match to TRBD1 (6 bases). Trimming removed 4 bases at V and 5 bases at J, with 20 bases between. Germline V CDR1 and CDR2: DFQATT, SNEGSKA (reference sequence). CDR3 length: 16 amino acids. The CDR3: CSAKTNLGQRNEKLFF. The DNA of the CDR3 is TGCAGTGCTAAGACTAATCTTGGACAGAGAAATGAAAAACTGTTTTTT.

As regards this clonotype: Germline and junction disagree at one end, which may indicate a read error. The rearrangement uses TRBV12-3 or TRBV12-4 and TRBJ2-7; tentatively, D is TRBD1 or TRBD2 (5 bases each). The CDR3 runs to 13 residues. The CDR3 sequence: CASSSGTLYEQHF. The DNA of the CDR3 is TGTGCCAGCAGTTCTGGGACCCTCTACGAGCAGCACTTC.

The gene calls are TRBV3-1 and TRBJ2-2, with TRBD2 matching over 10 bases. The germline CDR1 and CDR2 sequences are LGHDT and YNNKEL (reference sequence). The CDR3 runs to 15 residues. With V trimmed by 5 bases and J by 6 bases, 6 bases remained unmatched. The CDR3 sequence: CASSTGLAGAGELFF. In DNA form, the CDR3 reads TGTGCCAGCAGCACAGGGCTAGCGGGAGCCGGGGAGCTGTTTTTT.

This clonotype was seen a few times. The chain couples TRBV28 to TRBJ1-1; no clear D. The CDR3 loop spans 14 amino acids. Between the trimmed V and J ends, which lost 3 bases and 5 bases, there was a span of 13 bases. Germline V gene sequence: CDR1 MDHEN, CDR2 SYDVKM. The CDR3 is CASSFRTLRTEAFF. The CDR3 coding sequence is TGTGCCAGCAGTTTCCGAACACTGAGGACTGAAGCTTTCTTT.

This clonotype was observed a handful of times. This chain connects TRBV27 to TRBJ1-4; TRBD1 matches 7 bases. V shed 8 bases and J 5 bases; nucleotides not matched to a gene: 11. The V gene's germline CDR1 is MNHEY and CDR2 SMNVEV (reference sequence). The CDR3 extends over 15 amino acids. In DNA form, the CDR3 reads TGTGCCAGCGGTCAAACAGGACAGGCAAATGAAAAACTGTTTTTT. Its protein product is CASGQTGQANEKLFF. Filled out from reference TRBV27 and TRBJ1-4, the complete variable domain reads EAQVTQNPRYLITVTGKKLTVTCSQNMNHEYMSWYRQDPGLGLRQIYYSMNVEVTDKGDVPEGYKVSRKEKRNFPLILESPSPNQTSLYFCASGQTGQANEKLFFGSGTQLSVL.

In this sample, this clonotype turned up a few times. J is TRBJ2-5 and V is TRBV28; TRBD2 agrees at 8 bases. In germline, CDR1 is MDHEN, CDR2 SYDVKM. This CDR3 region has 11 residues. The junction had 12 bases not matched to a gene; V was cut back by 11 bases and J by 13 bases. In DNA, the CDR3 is TGTGCCTGTGCGAGGACTAGCAACCGGTACTTC. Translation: CACARTSNRYF.

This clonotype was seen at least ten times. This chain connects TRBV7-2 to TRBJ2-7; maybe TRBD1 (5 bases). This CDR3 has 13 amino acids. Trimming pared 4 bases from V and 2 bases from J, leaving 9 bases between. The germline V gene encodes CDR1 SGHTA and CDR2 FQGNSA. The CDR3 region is CASSSRTTYEQYF. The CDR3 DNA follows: TGTGCCAGCAGCTCACGGACAACCTACGAGCAGTACTTC.

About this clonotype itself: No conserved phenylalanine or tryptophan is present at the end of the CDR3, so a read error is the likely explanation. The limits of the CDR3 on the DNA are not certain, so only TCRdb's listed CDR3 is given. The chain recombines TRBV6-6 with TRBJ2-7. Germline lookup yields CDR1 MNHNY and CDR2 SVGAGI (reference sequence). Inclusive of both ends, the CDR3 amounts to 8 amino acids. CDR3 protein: CASSHRQG.

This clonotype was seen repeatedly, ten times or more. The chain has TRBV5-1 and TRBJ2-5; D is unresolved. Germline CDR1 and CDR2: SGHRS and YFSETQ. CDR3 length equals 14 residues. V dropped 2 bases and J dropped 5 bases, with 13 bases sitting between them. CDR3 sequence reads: CASSFDTSSETQYF. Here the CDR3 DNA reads TGCGCCAGCAGCTTCGACACCTCTTCGGAGACCCAGTACTTC.

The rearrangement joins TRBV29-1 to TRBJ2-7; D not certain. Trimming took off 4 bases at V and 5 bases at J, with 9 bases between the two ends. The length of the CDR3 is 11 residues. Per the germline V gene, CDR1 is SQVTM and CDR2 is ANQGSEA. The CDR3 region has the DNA TGCAGCGTTGTGGGGAACGACGAGCAGTACTTC. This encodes CSVVGNDEQYF.

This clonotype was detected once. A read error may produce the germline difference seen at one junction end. CDR3 bases: TGTGCCAGCGGCTTCCCAGGGAGCCAGCCCCAGCATTTT. It translates to CASGFPGSQPQHF. J is TRBJ1-5 and V is TRBV7-2; D may be TRBD1 (5 bases). The CDR3 length is 13 residues. Looked up from germline, CDR1 is SGHTA and CDR2 is FQGNSA.

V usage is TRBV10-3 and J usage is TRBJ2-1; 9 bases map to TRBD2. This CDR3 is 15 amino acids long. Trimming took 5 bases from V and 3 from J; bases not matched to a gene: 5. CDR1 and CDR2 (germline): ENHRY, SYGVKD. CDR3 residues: CAISPTSGNYNEQFF. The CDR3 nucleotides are TGTGCCATCAGTCCGACTAGCGGAAACTACAATGAGCAGTTCTTC.

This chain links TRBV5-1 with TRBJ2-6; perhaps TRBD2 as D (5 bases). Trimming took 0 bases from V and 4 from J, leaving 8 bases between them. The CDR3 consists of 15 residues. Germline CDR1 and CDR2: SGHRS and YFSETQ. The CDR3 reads CASSLGETGANVLTF. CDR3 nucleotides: TGCGCCAGCAGCTTGGGGGAGACCGGGGCCAACGTCCTGACTTTC.

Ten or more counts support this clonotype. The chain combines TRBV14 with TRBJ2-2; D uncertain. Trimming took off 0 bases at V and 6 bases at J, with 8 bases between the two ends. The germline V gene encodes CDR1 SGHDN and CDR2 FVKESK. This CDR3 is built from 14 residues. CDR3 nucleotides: TGTGCCAGCAGCCAAGATCTGGTCTCCGGGGAGCTGTTTTTT. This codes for CASSQDLVSGELFF.